This entry lists 14 T cell receptor beta chains sequenced from one sample in a study of blood T cell repertoires in COVID-19. The table came from immunoSEQ multiplex PCR; TCRdb's copy has only in-frame clones and leaves some out. This table has around 190,000 clones, approximately 86% appearing once. Sequenced sample: peripheral blood. Receptors were obtained from a man in his forties or fifties with active or convalescent COVID-19.

V gene TRBV10-3 combines with J gene TRBJ1-6; a possible D gene is TRBD1 (6 bases). V lost 3 bases to trimming and J lost 10 bases, with 16 bases between them. The CDR3 is 15 amino acids. Germline CDR1 reads ENHRY; CDR2 reads SYGVKD. The CDR3 DNA is TGTGCCATCAGTGATAAACAGGGAGTAGGATCACCCCTCCACTTT. It translates to CAISDKQGVGSPLHF.

This chain links TRBV27 with TRBJ1-3; no reliable D call. Germline CDR1 and CDR2: MNHEY and SMNVEV (reference sequence). This CDR3 is 15 amino acids long. Trimming took off 5 bases at V and 0 bases at J, with 11 bases between the two ends. The chain's CDR3 is CASSLKYSSGNTIYF. For the CDR3, the DNA is TGTGCCAGCAGTCTTAAATACTCCTCTGGAAACACCATATATTTT.

The chain carries TRBV18 and TRBJ1-2; tentatively, D is TRBD1 (6 bases). Trimming left V 6 bases short and J 8 bases short, with 19 bases between. The germline gives CDR1 KGHSH, CDR2 LQKENI. The CDR3 is 14 residues long. The CDR3 bases are TGTGCCAGCTCGCTACAGGGAGATGTTTTAGGCTACACCTTC. Residues: CASSLQGDVLGYTF.

The rearrangement joins TRBV6-5 to TRBJ2-3; tentative D call: TRBD2 (6 bases). CDR3 length: 15 residues. Trimming removed 5 bases at V and 1 base at J, with 13 bases between. Looked up from germline, CDR1 is MNHEY and CDR2 is SVGAGI. The CDR3 here is CASSTRLVRTDTQYF. The CDR3 DNA reads TGTGCCAGCAGTACACGACTAGTGCGCACAGATACGCAGTATTTT.

The chain carries TRBV6-6 and TRBJ2-3; TRBD1 agrees at 9 bases. This CDR3 contains 13 residues. Germline CDR1 and CDR2: MNHNY and SVGAGI (reference sequence). Trimming took 7 bases from V and 8 from J; bases not matched to a gene: 7. The CDR3 DNA sequence: TGTGCCAGCAACTTACAGGGGGCAGGTACGCAGTATTTT. This translates into CASNLQGAGTQYF.

The rearrangement links TRBV19 to TRBJ1-1; a possible D gene is TRBD1 (5 bases). This CDR3 has 12 amino acids. Trimming removed 3 bases from V and 11 bases from J, with 13 bases in between. Per the germline V gene, CDR1 is LNHDA and CDR2 is SQIVND (reference sequence). The CDR3 spells CASSIFPGGAFF. The CDR3 DNA reads as TGTGCCAGTAGTATCTTCCCCGGGGGGGCTTTCTTT.

V usage is TRBV30 and J usage is TRBJ1-5, with D maybe TRBD1 (6 bases). The V and J ends lost 2 bases and 4 bases respectively, with 15 bases between them. The CDR3 has 15 residues. Germline V gives CDR1 GTSNPN, CDR2 SVGIG (reference sequence). CDR3 nucleotides: TGTGCCTGGAGTTCCGGACAGTCCCTTAATCAGCCCCAGCATTTT. Protein: CAWSSGQSLNQPQHF.

V gene TRBV5-4 combines with J gene TRBJ1-1, with 9 bases fitting TRBD1. The CDR3 has 14 residues. CDR1 and CDR2 from the germline V gene are SGHNT and YYREEE (reference sequence). V was pared by 0 bases and J by 6 bases, with 3 bases of the junction left unmatched. The CDR3 nucleotides are TGTGCCAGCAGCTTGGGACAGGGGGTCCCTGAAGCTTTCTTT. Protein: CASSLGQGVPEAFF.

CDR3 DNA: TGTGCCATCAGTAGACAATCAGGGTACGAGCAGTACTTC. It translates to CAISRQSGYEQYF. The chain carries TRBV10-3 and TRBJ2-7; TRBD1 might be the D (5 bases). Germline V gene data show CDR1 as ENHRY and CDR2 as SYGVKD. V lost 5 bases and J lost 4, with 12 bases in between. This CDR3 has 13 residues.

V gene TRBV3-1 (or the pseudogene TRBV3-2) combines with J gene TRBJ2-5, with TRBD2 matching over 13 bases. The CDR3 totals 16 residues. With V trimmed by 3 bases and J by 2 bases, 3 bases remained unmatched. Germline V lookup: CDR1 LGHDT, CDR2 YNNKEL (reference sequence). CDR3 sequence (DNA): TGTGCCAGCAGCCAGACTAGCGGGGGGCCACAAGAGACCCAGTACTTC. It translates to CASSQTSGGPQETQYF.

The V gene is TRBV6-6, the J gene TRBJ1-5, with D hard to call. This CDR3 has 13 residues. With 2 bases removed from V and 5 bases from J, the gap between germline ends came to 7 bases. Per the germline V gene, CDR1 is MNHNY and CDR2 is SVGAGI (reference sequence). The CDR3 region has the DNA TGTGCCAGCAGTTACGCGGGATATCAGCCCCAGCATTTT. Protein product: CASSYAGYQPQHF.

This clone came up a few times. The V call is TRBV24-1, the J call TRBJ2-7, with unresolved D. In germline, CDR1 is KGHDR, CDR2 SFDVKD. The CDR3 covers 13 residues. V dropped 9 bases and J dropped 5 bases, with 16 bases sitting between them. CDR3 sequence reads: CATLRRRRNEQYF. CDR3 nucleotide sequence: TGTGCCACCCTCCGTAGGAGAAGGAACGAGCAGTACTTC.

V usage is TRBV5-1 and J usage is TRBJ1-4; 7 nucleotides align to TRBD1. The CDR3 spans 17 residues. Per germline, CDR1 SGHRS and CDR2 YFSETQ. V lost 0 bases, J lost 1 base, and 6 bases stayed unmatched. The CDR3 nucleotides are TGCGCCAGCAGCTTGGGGGACAGTCTTGGAACTAATGAAAAACTGTTTTTT. It encodes CASSLGDSLGTNEKLFF.

This clone was detected once. The chain joins TRBV5-5 to TRBJ2-5; D gene unclear. V dropped 0 bases and J dropped 5 bases, with 11 bases sitting between them. The CDR3 extends over 14 amino acids. Looked up from germline, CDR1 is SGHKS and CDR2 is YYEKEE (reference sequence). The CDR3 reads CASSLAWRSETQYF. CDR3 coding DNA: TGTGCCAGCAGCTTGGCCTGGAGATCGGAGACCCAGTACTTC. Full variable domain (missing parts from reference TRBV5-5 and TRBJ2-5): DAGVTQSPTHLIKTRGQQVTLRCSPISGHKSVSWYQQVLGQGPQFIFQYYEKEERGRGNFPDRFSARQFPNYSSELNVNALLLGDSALYLCASSLAWRSETQYFGPGTRLLVL.